This T cell receptor (beta chain) originates from a study of blood T cell repertoires in COVID-19. The wider study: Samples came from the United States, Italy and Spain, spanning acute and convalescent COVID-19. Sample material is recorded as cDNA or gDNA derived from T cells, B-cell-depleted T cells, or PBMCs.

Authors' processing steps: For nucleated cells, counts were estimated from reference gene primer amplification. Sequencing was performed with immunoSEQ multiplex PCR; in TCRdb, only in-frame clones are kept and a portion is missing. The DNA gave D and trimming, while V, J and clone size come from that table. The sample holds 45,000 to 50,000 clones, over 70% seen once. The germline gives CDR1 SGHVS, CDR2 FNYEAQ. Germline trimming cut 5 bases from V and 3 bases from J; bases unmatched to any gene: 6. The CDR3 contains 16 residues. Material: peripheral blood. This sequence joins TRBV7-6 and TRBJ2-3, with 12 bases aligning to TRBD2. This sequence originates from a man in his 70s with acute or convalescent COVID-19. The CDR3 here is CASSRGLAGLTDTQYF. CDR3 DNA: TGTGCCAGCAGCCGAGGACTAGCGGGGTTGACAGATACGCAGTATTTT. Supplemented by reference TRBV7-6 and TRBJ2-3, the full variable domain reads GAGVSQSPRYKVTKRGQDVALRCDPISGHVSLYWYRQALGQGPEFLTYFNYEAQQDKSGLPNDRFSAERPEGSISTLTIQRTEQRDSAMYRCASSRGLAGLTDTQYFGPGTRLTVL.